This record covers a single TCR beta chain. These data belong to a study of CD8 T cells in Susac syndrome. Study details: Susac syndrome patients were untreated, on corticosteroids with some adding intravenous immunoglobulin, or on intravenous immunoglobulin only.

Reverse transcription of roughly 0.5 to 1 ug RNA used random hexamers. One entry per CDR3 protein, called by TCRdb with MiXCR from the immunoSEQ multiplex PCR reads. The sample consists of under 95,000 distinct CDR3 sequences, just under 95% of them appearing once. The sequenced sample was CD4+ T cells from PBMCs. The source is a human donor with Susac syndrome.

The CDR3 DNA sequence: TGTGCCAGCAGTGAATCTGGACAAACGGGCACTGAAGCTTTCTTT. Protein: CASSESGQTGTEAFF. V and J are TRBV25-1 and TRBJ1-1; D might be TRBD1 (5 bases). V was cut by 1 base and J by 4 bases, with 13 bases left in between. Looked up from germline, CDR1 is MGHDK and CDR2 is SYGVNS. There are 15 residues in the CDR3.